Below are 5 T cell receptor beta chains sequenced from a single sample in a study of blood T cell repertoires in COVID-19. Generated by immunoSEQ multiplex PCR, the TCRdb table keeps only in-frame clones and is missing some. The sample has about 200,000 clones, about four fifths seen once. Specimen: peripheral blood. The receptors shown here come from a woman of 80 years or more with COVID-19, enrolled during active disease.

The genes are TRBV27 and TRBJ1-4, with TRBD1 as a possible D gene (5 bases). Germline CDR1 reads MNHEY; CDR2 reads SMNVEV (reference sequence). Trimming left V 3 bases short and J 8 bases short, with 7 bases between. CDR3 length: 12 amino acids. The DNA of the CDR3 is TGTGCCAGCAGTTTCCAGGGCGAAAAACTGTTTTTT. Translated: CASSFQGEKLFF.

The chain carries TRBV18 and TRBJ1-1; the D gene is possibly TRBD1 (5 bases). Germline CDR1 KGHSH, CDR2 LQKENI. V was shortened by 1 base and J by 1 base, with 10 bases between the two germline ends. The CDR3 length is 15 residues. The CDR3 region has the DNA TGTGCCAGCTCACCACTGGGGGGTAGGAACACTGAAGCTTTCTTT. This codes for CASSPLGGRNTEAFF.

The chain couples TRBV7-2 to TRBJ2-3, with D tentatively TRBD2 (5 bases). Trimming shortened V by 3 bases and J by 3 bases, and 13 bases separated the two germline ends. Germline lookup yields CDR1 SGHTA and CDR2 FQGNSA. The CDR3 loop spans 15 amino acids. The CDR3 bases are TGTGCCAGCAGCTTTCGTGTCGGGAAAACAGATACGCAGTATTTT. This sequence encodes CASSFRVGKTDTQYF.

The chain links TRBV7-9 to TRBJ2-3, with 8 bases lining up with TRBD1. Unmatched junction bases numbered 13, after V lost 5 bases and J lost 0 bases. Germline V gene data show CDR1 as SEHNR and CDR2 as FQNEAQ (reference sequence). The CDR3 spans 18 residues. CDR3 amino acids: CASSLTTGGATSTDTQYF. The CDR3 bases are TGTGCCAGCAGCCTTACTACAGGGGGAGCGACTAGCACAGATACGCAGTATTTT.

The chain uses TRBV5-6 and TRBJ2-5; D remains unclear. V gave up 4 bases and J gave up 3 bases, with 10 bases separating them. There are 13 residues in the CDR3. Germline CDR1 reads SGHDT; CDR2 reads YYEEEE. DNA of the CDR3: TGTGCCAGCAGCCAAGACTTTGAAGAGACCCAGTACTTC. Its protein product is CASSQDFEETQYF.